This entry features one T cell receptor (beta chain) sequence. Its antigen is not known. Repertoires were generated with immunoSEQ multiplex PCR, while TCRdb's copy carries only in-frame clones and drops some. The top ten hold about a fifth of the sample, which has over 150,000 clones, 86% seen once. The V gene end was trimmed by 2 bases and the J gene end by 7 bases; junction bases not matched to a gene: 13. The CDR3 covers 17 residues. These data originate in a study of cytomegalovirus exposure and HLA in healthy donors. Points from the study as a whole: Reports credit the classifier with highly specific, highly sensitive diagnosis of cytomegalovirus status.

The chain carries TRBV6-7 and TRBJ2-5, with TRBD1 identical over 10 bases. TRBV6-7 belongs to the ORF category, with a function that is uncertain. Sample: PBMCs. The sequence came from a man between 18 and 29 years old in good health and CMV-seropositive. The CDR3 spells CASSYPLRDRGVRTQYF. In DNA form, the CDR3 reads TGTGCCAGCAGTTACCCCCTGAGGGACAGGGGCGTTAGGACCCAGTACTTC.